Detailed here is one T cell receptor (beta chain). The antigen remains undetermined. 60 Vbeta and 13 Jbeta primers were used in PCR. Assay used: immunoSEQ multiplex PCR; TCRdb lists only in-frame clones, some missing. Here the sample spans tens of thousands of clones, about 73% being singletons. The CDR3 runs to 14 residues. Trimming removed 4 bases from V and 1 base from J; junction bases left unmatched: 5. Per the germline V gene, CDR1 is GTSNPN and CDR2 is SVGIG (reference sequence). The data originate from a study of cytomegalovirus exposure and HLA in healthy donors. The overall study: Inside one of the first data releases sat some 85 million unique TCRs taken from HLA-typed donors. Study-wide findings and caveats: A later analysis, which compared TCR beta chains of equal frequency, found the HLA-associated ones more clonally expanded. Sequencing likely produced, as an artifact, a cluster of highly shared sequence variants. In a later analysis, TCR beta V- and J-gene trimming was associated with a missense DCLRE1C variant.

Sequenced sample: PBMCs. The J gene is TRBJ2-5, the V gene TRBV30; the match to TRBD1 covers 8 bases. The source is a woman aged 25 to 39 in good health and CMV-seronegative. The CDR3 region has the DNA TGTGCCTGGAACACGGACAGGGCCCAAGAGACCCAGTACTTC. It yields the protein CAWNTDRAQETQYF.